These 10 T cell receptor beta chains originate from one sample sequenced in a study of monozygotic twins with cystic fibrosis. Data came from immunoSEQ multiplex PCR; TCRdb stores just in-frame clones and leaves some out. The sample lists 15,000 to 20,000 clones, 90% to 97% occurring once. The material sequenced was blood. The receptors shown here come from a girl aged 2-10 years with cystic fibrosis.

This clone has a single count. The J gene is TRBJ2-2, the V gene TRBV6-5; D is uncertain. This CDR3 region has 14 residues. V lost 7 bases to trimming and J lost 4 bases, with 13 bases between them. Germline loops: CDR1 MNHEY, CDR2 SVGAGI. The CDR3 protein is CASMSDLTTGELFF. The CDR3 coding sequence is TGTGCCAGCATGTCCGACCTTACCACCGGGGAGCTGTTTTTT.

The gene calls are TRBV10-3 and TRBJ2-2, with 11 bases aligning to TRBD1. The V gene's germline CDR1 is ENHRY and CDR2 SYGVKD. This CDR3 is 14 amino acids long. V shed 6 bases and J 6 bases; nucleotides not matched to a gene: 3. The CDR3 loop is CAIRDRGPAGELFF. CDR3 bases: TGTGCCATCAGGGACAGGGGGCCTGCCGGGGAGCTGTTTTTT.

This chain links TRBV5-1 with TRBJ1-1, with TRBD1 identical over 12 bases. Trimming removed 1 base from V and 3 bases from J; junction bases left unmatched: 10. Germline V gene sequence: CDR1 SGHRS, CDR2 YFSETQ. This CDR3 region has 18 residues. CDR3 region: CASSLKEGTGGADTEAFF. The CDR3 DNA sequence: TGCGCCAGCAGCTTGAAGGAAGGGACAGGGGGCGCGGACACTGAAGCTTTCTTT.

V is TRBV6-1 and J is TRBJ1-3; no reliable D call. This CDR3 is built from 14 residues. V gave up 0 bases and J gave up 4 bases, with 7 bases separating them. Per the germline V gene, CDR1 is MNHNS and CDR2 is SASEGT. CDR3 DNA sequence: TGTGCCAGCAGTGAAGCGGCGGAAGGAAACACCATATATTTT. Translating it yields CASSEAAEGNTIYF.

The chain is built from TRBV10-2 and TRBJ2-7, with D perhaps matching TRBD1 (5 bases). V lost 5 bases, J lost 3 bases, and 11 bases lay in between. CDR3 length: 13 amino acids. From germline, CDR1 is WSHSY and CDR2 SAAADI. This chain's CDR3 is CASSPGHLYEQYF. As DNA, the CDR3 is TGCGCCAGCAGTCCAGGACACCTCTACGAGCAGTACTTC.

The genes are TRBV15 and TRBJ2-5; 7 nucleotides align to TRBD1. V dropped 3 bases and J dropped 4; count of bases not matched to a gene: 8. CDR3 length: 15 residues. In germline, CDR1 is LNHNV, CDR2 YYDKDF (reference sequence). The CDR3 coding sequence is TGTGCCACCAGCAGGACAGGTTCAGGGGGAGAGACCCAGTACTTC. It yields the protein CATSRTGSGGETQYF.

This rearrangement joins TRBV19 to TRBJ1-2, with D maybe TRBD1 (6 bases). This CDR3 is built from 14 residues. V dropped 4 bases and J dropped 4 bases, with 13 bases sitting between them. Germline V lookup: CDR1 LNHDA, CDR2 SQIVND (reference sequence). The CDR3 coding sequence is TGTGCCAGTAGTAGCCAACAGGGAACCTATGGCTACACCTTC. Its protein product is CASSSQQGTYGYTF.

CDR3 coding DNA: TGTGCCAGCAGCACCACAGGGGCAGGGGATTCACCCCTCCACTTT. Encoded protein: CASSTTGAGDSPLHF. The chain is built from TRBV5-5 and TRBJ1-6; 7 bases map to TRBD1. V shed 4 bases and J 8 bases; nucleotides not matched to a gene: 9. Germline-derived CDR1 and CDR2 are SGHKS and YYEKEE (reference sequence). The CDR3 extends over 15 amino acids.

This chain uses TRBV25-1 with TRBJ1-1, with D maybe TRBD1 (6 bases). Germline V lookup: CDR1 MGHDK, CDR2 SYGVNS. Trimming took off 6 bases at V and 3 bases at J, with 11 bases between the two ends. CDR3 length: 13 amino acids. This CDR3 is CASRTGHHTEAFF. Here the CDR3 DNA reads TGTGCCAGCAGAACGGGACACCACACTGAAGCTTTCTTT.

The chain uses TRBV7-6 and TRBJ1-1, with D hard to call. The germline V and J ends were trimmed by 6 bases and 3 bases, with 11 bases remaining between them. Germline values: CDR1 SGHVS, CDR2 FNYEAQ. This CDR3 contains 13 residues. CDR3 nucleotide sequence: TGTGCCAGCAGGCTAGGTGGGGACACTGAAGCTTTCTTT. It encodes CASRLGGDTEAFF.